This T cell receptor beta chain was recorded in a study of blood T cell repertoires in COVID-19 (dated by TCRdb to about 2020). In terms of the full investigation: Samples covering the acute and convalescent phases of COVID-19 were provided by collaborators in the United States, Italy and Spain. The material from the prospective study consisted of cDNA or gDNA derived from T cells, B-cell-depleted T cells, or PBMCs. Subjects who had been exposed to COVID-19, were actively infected with it, or had recovered from it provided the deeply sampled blood TCRbeta repertoires that made up the dataset. A freely available public database, intended as a resource for researchers studying the immune response to SARS-CoV-2, is where the repertoires were released. Samples came from the ongoing ImmuneRACE study (first 160 participants) plus 1,254 subjects from 6 global collaborators. A de-identified subject ID, COVID-19 status, age in years and sex were almost always included in the sample metadata. Where available, HLA class I and class II types were taken from metadata supplied by the sample provider and were not determined by assay-based typing.

TCRbeta CDR3 regions were amplified from genomic DNA by means of the immunoSEQ Assay, a bias-controlled multiplex PCR. Regarding the original processing steps: Within the assay, amplification of reference gene primers was used to estimate how many nucleated cells each sample contained. Sequence reads were collapsed and filtered to measure the absolute abundance of every unique TCRbeta CDR3 rearrangement. For each sample, productive Simpson clonality was calculated as the square root of Simpson's diversity index across productive rearrangements. What TCRdb holds here is the immuneACCESS table cut down to in-frame rearrangements. Part of the clones is not present; checked against another copy, under half of the missing clones reflect an unresolved V gene, and the others are unexplained. V, J and clone size were drawn from that table, and D and trimming were deduced from the DNA. The sample table holds roughly 250,000 clones, of which 70% to 90% were seen once. Jointly, the top ten make up 2% to 2.5% of the sample.

Its CDR3 holds 17 amino acids, cysteine through phenylalanine. Only the CDR3 portion is preserved as DNA: 51 bases, with reading frame beginning at the first base. CDR1 and CDR2 (MDHEN, SYDVKM) derive from the germline V gene. V lost 2 bases and J lost 2 bases, and the count of bases not matched to a germline gene is 11. Points on this clone: Its antigen target is currently unknown. Base qualities are missing; no much larger clone stands one base away.

Beyond this particular receptor, the publication reports: The quantity of clinical and demographic metadata differed by source and by participant and was supplied without curation.

Another Seattle source contributed samples from volunteer blood donors who had recovered from COVID-19. The collaborating institutions used their own protocols to collect whole blood in K2EDTA tubes. Collaborator samples were shipped for TCRbeta analysis as frozen whole blood, isolated PBMCs, or DNA extracted from either sample type. Sequences were obtained from peripheral blood. The TCR was taken from a woman aged 40 to 50 who had recovered from COVID-19. The sequence joins TRBV28 to TRBJ2-7, and 8 junction bases match TRBD1. CDR3 sequence: CASSLPSGQGPPYEQYF. At the DNA level, the sequence is TGTGCCAGCAGTTTACCCTCTGGACAGGGTCCACCCTACGAGCAGTACTTC.